This is a list of T cell receptor beta chains from one sample in a study of regulatory T cells in long-lasting Graves disease. TCRdb re-called the multiplex PCR reads with MiXCR, one entry per CDR3 protein. Found here are 400,000 to 500,000 distinct CDR3 sequences, 15% of them singletons; the top ten hold about 7.8%. Separately, the same data were catalogued under a study of T cells in Graves' hyperthyroidism and ophthalmopathy.

The source was peripheral blood mononuclear cells (PBMCs), collected at new diagnosis, from a patient treated with antithyroid drugs. All receptors come from a woman in her thirties or forties with Graves disease. Both conserved end residues are part of each CDR3. The order of the fields is CDR3 protein, CDR3 DNA, V gene, clone size, D gene, J gene. A D gene is named only where the DNA matches it firmly. Size is omitted from some rows. Given values are once, few, many or a class for expanded clones.

CSARGVGSALEQYF | TGCAGTGCTAGAGGGGTGGGCTCGGCCTTAGAGCAGTACTTC | TRBV20-1 | NA | NA | TRBJ2-7
CASSLLAGGPGSYNEQFF | TGTGCCAGCAGTTTATTAGCGGGAGGGCCCGGCTCCTACAATGAGCAGTTCTTC | TRBV27 | many | TRBD2 | TRBJ2-1
CASSLWMASFIAGELFF | TGTGCCAGCAGCCTCTGGATGGCTAGCTTTATTGCCGGGGAGCTGTTTTTT | TRBV7-9 | few | NA | TRBJ2-2
CASNGNSYEQYF | TGTGCCAGCAACGGCAACTCCTACGAGCAGTACTTC | TRBV6-1 | many | NA | TRBJ2-7
CSVDQGGNTIHF | TGCAGCGTTGATCAGGGAGGAAACACCATACATTTT | TRBV29-1 | few | NA | TRBJ1-3
CASSYPGVDEQYF | TGTGCCAGCAGTTATCCCGGGGTGGACGAGCAGTACTTC | TRBV6-5 | NA | NA | TRBJ2-7
CATSRAQGYEQYF | TGTGCCACATCCAGGGCCCAAGGCTACGAGCAGTACTTC | TRBV15 | NA | NA | TRBJ2-7
CASSPDGKGWQPQHF | TGTGCCAGCTCACCAGATGGGAAGGGCTGGCAGCCCCAGCATTTT | TRBV18 | NA | NA | TRBJ1-5
CASTVGMGQGYNEQFF | TGTGCCAGCACCGTAGGCATGGGACAGGGTTACAATGAGCAGTTCTTC | TRBV5-6 | few | TRBD1 | TRBJ2-1
CAIRGGSGRADTQYF | TGTGCCATCAGGGGAGGTAGCGGGAGAGCAGATACGCAGTATTTT | TRBV10-3 | many | TRBD2 | TRBJ2-3
CASSLGQFSGNEQFF | TGTGCCAGCAGCTTAGGCCAATTCTCCGGGAATGAGCAGTTCTTC | TRBV5-8 | many | NA | TRBJ2-1
CASSFRYPETQYF | TGTGCCAGCAGTTTCCGGTATCCAGAGACCCAGTACTTC | TRBV6-2/TRBV6-3 | NA | NA | TRBJ2-5
CASSLGWDRGLQEDTGELFF | TGTGCCAGCAGCTTAGGTTGGGACAGGGGGCTTCAGGAGGACACCGGGGAGCTGTTTTTT | TRBV11-3 | many | TRBD1 | TRBJ2-2
CASSIRGLNEKLFF | TGTGCCAGTAGTATCAGGGGGCTCAATGAAAAACTGTTTTTT | TRBV19 | few | TRBD1 | TRBJ1-4
CASSKLGGGNEKLFF | TGTGCCAGCAGCAAATTAGGGGGGGGTAATGAAAAACTGTTTTTT | TRBV11-2 | many | NA | TRBJ1-4
CASSRRGSGGEETQYF | TGTGCCAGCAGCCGCCGGGGTAGCGGGGGGGAGGAGACCCAGTACTTC | TRBV11-3 | many | TRBD2 | TRBJ2-5